Below, 25 T cell receptor beta chains from the same sample are listed, as sequenced in a study of shared clonotypes between healthy human individuals. TCRdb keeps only in-frame clones here, not all; method: immunoSEQ multiplex PCR. This sample has some 2,000,000 clones; about 94% occur once, and the top ten carry more than 0.95%. Naive CD8 cells, CD45RO-negative and positively selected for CCR7, excluded terminally differentiated effector memory CD45RA+ cells. The material sequenced was naive CD8+ T cells sorted from blood. The receptors come from a man aged 18 to 29 in good health.

The genes are TRBV11-2 and TRBJ2-7; D unresolved. This CDR3 contains 15 residues. Trimming cost V 0 bases and J 2 bases, with 11 bases left between them. Germline-derived CDR1 and CDR2 are SGHAT and FQNNGV. As DNA, the CDR3 is TGTGCCAGCAGCTTAGAGCCGGTTCCAACCTACGAGCAGTACTTC. This gives the protein CASSLEPVPTYEQYF.

Remarks on this clone: Within the sample, other DNA sequences also encode this same CDR3. The genes are TRBV4-1 and TRBJ2-1; D gene uncertain. CDR1 and CDR2 from the germline V gene are MGHRA and YSYEKL. The CDR3 loop spans 13 amino acids. Trimming stripped 1 base from V and 8 bases from J, with 9 bases between. In DNA, the CDR3 is TGCGCCAGCAGCCAAGTCGGATGGGATGAGCAGTTCTTC. Its protein product is CASSQVGWDEQFF.

The chain links TRBV7-9 to TRBJ2-5; D uncertain. This CDR3 region has 15 residues. The germline V gene has CDR1 SEHNR and CDR2 FQNEAQ (reference sequence). V gave up 0 bases and J gave up 2 bases, with 10 bases separating them. This CDR3 is CASSLAPGKQETQYF. DNA for the CDR3: TGTGCCAGCAGCTTAGCCCCGGGCAAGCAAGAGACCCAGTACTTC. Looking up the rest from reference TRBV7-9 and TRBJ2-5 gives the full variable domain: DTGVSQNPRHKITKRGQNVTFRCDPISEHNRLYWYRQTLGQGPEFLTYFQNEAQLEKSRLLSDRFSAERPKGSFSTLEIQRTEQGDSAMYLCASSLAPGKQETQYFGPGTRLLVL.

This clone was seen just once. The chain recombines TRBV7-9 with TRBJ1-1; no firm D call. The ends were cut back, 4 bases at V and 10 bases at J, with 19 bases in the middle. The CDR3 is made up of 14 amino acids. The germline CDR1 and CDR2 sequences are SEHNR and FQNEAQ (reference sequence). CDR3 sequence: CASSSDTQFEGAFF. CDR3 sequence (DNA): TGTGCCAGCAGCTCCGACACCCAGTTCGAGGGAGCTTTCTTT.

This chain joins TRBV9 and TRBJ2-7; D is uncertain. Germline V gene sequence: CDR1 SGDLS, CDR2 YYNGEE. This CDR3 has 12 amino acids. Trimming cost V 4 bases and J 3 bases, with 8 bases left between them. CDR3 DNA: TGTGCCAGCAGCCCACTCGGCTACGAGCAGTACTTC. Its translation is CASSPLGYEQYF.

This clone was seen only once. The V call is TRBV11-3, the J call TRBJ2-1; D ambiguous. CDR3 length: 12 amino acids. V lost 4 bases and J 6 bases, leaving 7 bases between the germline ends. The germline CDR1 and CDR2 sequences are SGHNT and YENEEA. This chain's CDR3 is CASSSGPNEQFF. CDR3 nucleotides: TGTGCCAGCAGCTCTGGGCCCAATGAGCAGTTCTTC.

The J gene is TRBJ2-1, the V gene TRBV4-2, with a tentative D call TRBD2 (6 bases). This CDR3 region has 12 residues. Germline-derived CDR1 and CDR2 are LGHNA and YNFKEQ. The V and J ends lost 3 bases and 7 bases respectively, with 7 bases between them. CDR3 DNA: TGTGCCAGCAGCCACCGGGGGAATGAGCAGTTCTTC. It specifies CASSHRGNEQFF.

The rearrangement uses TRBV5-1 and TRBJ1-2; possible D gene TRBD1, 6 bases. The CDR3 spans 16 residues. V was shortened by 4 bases and J by 7 bases, with 23 bases between the two germline ends. Germline V gene data show CDR1 as SGHRS and CDR2 as YFSETQ. CDR3 sequence reads: CASSPEVGQGIVGYTF. In nucleotides, the CDR3 is TGCGCCAGCAGCCCCGAGGTTGGGCAGGGGATAGTTGGCTACACCTTC.

The gene calls are TRBV19 and TRBJ1-1; D remains ambiguous. V was trimmed by 4 bases and J by 3 bases, leaving 15 bases between them. Germline values: CDR1 LNHDA, CDR2 SQIVND (reference sequence). This CDR3 is built from 15 residues. CDR3 sequence: CASSTSHAGDTEAFF. The CDR3 DNA reads TGTGCCAGTAGTACCAGTCATGCCGGGGACACTGAAGCTTTCTTT. The full variable domain, rest sourced from reference TRBV19 and TRBJ1-1, is DGGITQSPKYLFRKEGQNVTLSCEQNLNHDAMYWYRQDPGQGLRLIYYSQIVNDFQKGDIAEGYSVSREKKESFPLTVTSAQKNPTAFYLCASSTSHAGDTEAFFGQGTRLTVV.

This chain joins TRBV4-1 and TRBJ2-5; TRBD1 might be the D (6 bases). Trimming removed 4 bases at V and 3 bases at J, with 12 bases between. Germline V CDR1 and CDR2: MGHRA, YSYEKL. The length of the CDR3 is 14 residues. As DNA, the CDR3 is TGCGCCAGCAGCCTCCCCGGGACAAAAGAGACCCAGTACTTC. As protein: CASSLPGTKETQYF.

A single count supports this clone. This chain uses TRBV28 with TRBJ2-7; D possibly corresponds to TRBD1 (6 bases). The length of the CDR3 is 15 residues. Trimming pared 2 bases from V and 4 bases from J, leaving 15 bases between. Per germline, CDR1 MDHEN and CDR2 SYDVKM. The CDR3 nucleotides read TGTGCCAGCAGTTTAGTGTCGGGACAAGCTTACGAGCAGTACTTC. It codes for CASSLVSGQAYEQYF.

This rearrangement joins TRBV30 to TRBJ2-3; no clear D gene. V was cut by 0 bases and J by 0 bases, with 10 bases left in between. The germline gives CDR1 GTSNPN, CDR2 SVGIG (reference sequence). The length of the CDR3 is 15 residues. This chain's CDR3 is CAWSVDALSTDTQYF. In nucleotides, the CDR3 is TGTGCCTGGAGTGTAGATGCCTTGAGCACAGATACGCAGTATTTT.

Worth noting for this clone: This CDR3 is also generated by other DNA sequences in the sample. The gene calls are TRBV9 and TRBJ2-5; 11 nucleotides align to TRBD2. This CDR3 has 14 amino acids. Germline V gene data show CDR1 as SGDLS and CDR2 as YYNGEE. J lost 5 bases, V lost 0 bases, and 0 bases had no gene match. This CDR3 is CASSVVAGGETQYF. The DNA for the CDR3 is TGTGCCAGCAGCGTAGTAGCGGGAGGGGAGACCCAGTACTTC.

The J gene is TRBJ2-7, the V gene TRBV5-6, with 9 positions matching TRBD1. The germline CDR1 and CDR2 sequences are SGHDT and YYEEEE. After removal of 4 bases from V and 11 bases from J, the junction contained 7 bases not matched to a gene. The CDR3 has 12 amino acids. The CDR3 here is CASSAGTGNEYF. As DNA, the CDR3 is TGTGCCAGCAGCGCCGGGACAGGGAACGAGTACTTC.

This clone was detected only once. The chain employs TRBV7-2 and TRBJ2-5; possibly TRBD1 or TRBD2 for D (5 bases each). The CDR3 has 11 residues. The V end was cut by 1 base, the J end by 9 bases, with 6 bases between. CDR1 is SGHTA, CDR2 FQGNSA, per germline. The CDR3 DNA follows: TGTGCCAGCAGCTTAGGGGGGTCCCAGTACTTC. Protein product: CASSLGGSQYF. The full variable domain, completed using reference TRBV7-2 and TRBJ2-5, is GAGVSQSPSNKVTEKGKDVELRCDPISGHTALYWYRQSLGQGLEFLIYFQGNSAPDKSGLPSDRFSAERTGGSVSTLTIQRTQQEDSAVYLCASSLGGSQYFGPGTRLLVL.

V usage is TRBV28 and J usage is TRBJ2-3; 10 positions match TRBD2. With 3 bases clipped from V and 2 bases from J, the junction kept 8 bases outside the gene matches. The CDR3 is 17 amino acids. CDR1 MDHEN and CDR2 SYDVKM come from the germline V gene. The CDR3 loop reads CASSFQGLAGDTDTQYF. For the CDR3, the DNA is TGTGCCAGCAGTTTTCAGGGGCTAGCGGGGGACACAGATACGCAGTATTTT.

The V call is TRBV9, the J call TRBJ2-5; the D gene is possibly TRBD1 (5 bases). The CDR3 sequence is 14 residues long. Per the germline V gene, CDR1 is SGDLS and CDR2 is YYNGEE. Trimming cost V 3 bases and J 4 bases, with 13 bases left between them. The CDR3 DNA reads TGTGCCAGCAGCGCAAACAGGTTGGGAGAGACCCAGTACTTC. This translates into CASSANRLGETQYF.

The rearrangement links TRBV5-1 to TRBJ2-1; tentative D call: TRBD2 (5 bases). The CDR3 spans 12 residues. Germline CDR1 is SGHRS and CDR2 is YFSETQ. Trimming cost V 4 bases and J 7 bases, with 9 bases left between them. The CDR3: CASSMSGNEQFF. The CDR3 nucleotides read TGCGCCAGCAGCATGAGCGGAAATGAGCAGTTCTTC.

This clone appeared once. The chain recombines TRBV11-2 with TRBJ2-1; D perhaps matches TRBD1 (6 bases). Germline CDR1 and CDR2: SGHAT and FQNNGV. CDR3 length: 15 residues. Trimming took 2 bases from V and 2 from J, leaving 10 bases between them. CDR3 loop: CASSLFQGTYNEQFF. The CDR3 DNA follows: TGTGCCAGCAGCTTATTTCAGGGGACCTACAATGAGCAGTTCTTC.

This rearrangement joins TRBV30 to TRBJ2-1; D is undetermined. CDR1 and CDR2 (germline): GTSNPN, SVGIG (reference sequence). With 0 bases removed from V and 8 bases from J, the gap between germline ends came to 14 bases. This CDR3 contains 14 residues. As DNA, the CDR3 is TGTGCCTGGAGTGTAGTGGCCGAGTCCGATGAGCAGTTCTTC. Translating gives CAWSVVAESDEQFF.

This clone is a singleton in its sample. The chain carries TRBV14 and TRBJ2-3, with 10 bases lining up with TRBD2. With 2 bases clipped from V and 3 bases from J, the junction kept 5 bases outside the gene matches. The CDR3 length is 16 residues. CDR1 is SGHDN and CDR2 is FVKESK in the germline V gene. The CDR3 reads CASSQRAGGITDTQYF. CDR3 nucleotides: TGTGCCAGCAGCCAAAGAGCGGGAGGGATTACAGATACGCAGTATTTT. The whole variable domain, remainder taken from reference TRBV14 and TRBJ2-3, is EAGVTQFPSHSVIEKGQTVTLRCDPISGHDNLYWYRRVMGKEIKFLLHFVKESKQDESGMPNNRFLAERTGGTYSTLKVQPAELEDSGVYFCASSQRAGGITDTQYFGPGTRLTVL.

This chain links TRBV11-2 with TRBJ2-7, with D possibly matching TRBD1 (6 bases). V lost 6 bases and J lost 7, with 16 bases in between. Germline lookup yields CDR1 SGHAT and CDR2 FQNNGV. The CDR3 spans 13 residues. The CDR3 nucleotides read TGTGCCAGCAGGTCAGCACAGGGTCGGGAGCAGTACTTC. Protein product: CASRSAQGREQYF.

The chain recombines TRBV15 with TRBJ1-2, with unresolved D. V lost 0 bases, J lost 4 bases, and 9 bases lay in between. Germline CDR1 LNHNV, CDR2 YYDKDF (reference sequence). The CDR3 spans 14 residues. CDR3 sequence: CATSRDGSPYGYTF. The CDR3 DNA sequence: TGTGCCACCAGCAGAGACGGGTCGCCCTATGGCTACACCTTC.

This chain links TRBV27 with TRBJ2-2; D assignment may be TRBD1 or TRBD2 (5 bases each). Germline V lookup: CDR1 MNHEY, CDR2 SMNVEV (reference sequence). CDR3 length equals 15 residues. Trimming left V 3 bases short and J 8 bases short, with 16 bases between. CDR3 DNA sequence: TGTGCCAGCAGTTTGTGGGACCCGGCGTTGGGGGAGCTGTTTTTT. Amino acids: CASSLWDPALGELFF.

The chain couples TRBV19 to TRBJ2-1, with TRBD2 identical over 7 bases. The CDR3 is 17 residues long. Germline lookup yields CDR1 LNHDA and CDR2 SQIVND (reference sequence). The ends lost 5 bases at V and 10 bases at J; junction bases unmatched: 20. Here the CDR3 reads CASSGITDGLVWEEQFF. The CDR3 DNA is TGTGCCAGTAGTGGTATAACGGACGGACTAGTCTGGGAAGAGCAGTTCTTC. The variable domain in full, with the rest retrieved from reference TRBV19 and TRBJ2-1, is DGGITQSPKYLFRKEGQNVTLSCEQNLNHDAMYWYRQDPGQGLRLIYYSQIVNDFQKGDIAEGYSVSREKKESFPLTVTSAQKNPTAFYLCASSGITDGLVWEEQFFGPGTRLTVL.